This note documents a single T cell receptor beta chain sequence. Original processing methods: Amplification of reference gene primers provided the estimated nucleated cell counts. The repertoire was sequenced with immunoSEQ multiplex PCR; TCRdb's copy has only in-frame clones and lacks some. That table is the source of V, J and clone size, and D and trimming were worked out from the DNA. The table records fewer than 200,000 clones, roughly 70% of them present only once. The entry originates in a study of blood T cell repertoires in COVID-19. Study as a whole: Acute-phase and convalescent COVID-19 samples originated in the United States, Italy and Spain. PBMCs, B-cell-depleted T cells, or T cells provided the cDNA or gDNA that made up the material.

V was trimmed by 2 bases and J by 8 bases, leaving 8 bases between them. The CDR3 sequence is 12 residues long. CDR1 SGHDT and CDR2 YYEEEE come from the germline V gene. The sequenced sample was peripheral blood. The V and J genes are TRBV5-6 and TRBJ2-1; D gene unclear. This receptor was taken from a woman over 75 with acute or convalescent COVID-19. CDR3 protein: CASSLMAYEQFF. The CDR3 bases are TGTGCCAGCAGCTTAATGGCATATGAGCAGTTCTTC.